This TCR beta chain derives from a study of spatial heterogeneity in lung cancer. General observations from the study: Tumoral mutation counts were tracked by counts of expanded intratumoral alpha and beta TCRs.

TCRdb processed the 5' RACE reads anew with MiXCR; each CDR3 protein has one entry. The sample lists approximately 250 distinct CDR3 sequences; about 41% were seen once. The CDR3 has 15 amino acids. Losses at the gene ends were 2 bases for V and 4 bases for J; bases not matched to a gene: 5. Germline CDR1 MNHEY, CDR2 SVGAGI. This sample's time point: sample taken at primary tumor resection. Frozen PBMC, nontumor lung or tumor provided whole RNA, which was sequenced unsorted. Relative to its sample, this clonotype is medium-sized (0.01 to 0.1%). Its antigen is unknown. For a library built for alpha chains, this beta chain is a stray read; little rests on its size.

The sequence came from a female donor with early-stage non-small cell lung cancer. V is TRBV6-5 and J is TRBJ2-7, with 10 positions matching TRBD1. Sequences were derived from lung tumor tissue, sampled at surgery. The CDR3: CASSYIDRGQYEQYF. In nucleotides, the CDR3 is TGTGCCAGCAGTTACATTGACAGGGGGCAATACGAGCAGTACTTC.